Sequencing of this TCR beta chain was carried out in a study of early stage breast cancer tumors. The J segment lost 0 bases and the V segment lost 2 bases, leaving 8 bases of the junction unmatched. Germline loops: CDR1 MGHRA, CDR2 YSYEKL. The CDR3 length is 17 residues. The method was immunoSEQ multiplex PCR; TCRdb's version includes in-frame clones alone and lacks a portion of them. Seen here are about 30,000 clones, around three quarters observed once, and the top ten hold approximately 31%. This clone showed up just a few times. Its matching antigen is unknown. Whole-study findings and limits: Most shared enriched TCRB sequences were commonly generated ones. Blood repertoires resembled normal breast more than tumor. Functional markers like CD4, CD8 and FOXP3 were missed in bulk sequencing.

This rearrangement joins TRBV4-1 to TRBJ1-1, with TRBD1 matching 8 bases. The source material was blood. This TCR derives from a person aged 45 to 60 with breast cancer. The CDR3 loop reads CASSQYFTGGVNTEAFF. Here the CDR3 DNA reads TGCGCCAGCAGCCAATATTTCACAGGGGGGGTGAACACTGAAGCTTTCTTT.